Listed below are T cell receptor beta chains from one sample, sequenced in a study of spatial heterogeneity in lung cancer. TCRdb recomputed calls from the 5' RACE reads with MiXCR, one row per CDR3 protein. There are 85,000 to 100,000 distinct CDR3 sequences in the sample; approximately 12% occur only once, and about two fifths lies in the top ten. Material: PBMCs, obtained at surgery. These receptors were obtained from a male donor with early-stage non-small cell lung cancer. Both conserved end residues are part of each CDR3. A D gene is named only where the DNA matches it firmly. Clone size is given for some rows only: seen once, a few or many times, or a class if the clone is expanded.

cdr3_length: 15
d_call: .
clone_size: many
j_call: TRBJ1-6
v_call: TRBV3-1
cdr3_nt: TGTGCCAGCAGCCAAGGTTGGGGGGCGGATTCACCCCTCCACTTT
cdr3_aa: CASSQGWGADSPLHF

cdr3_length: 15
d_call: TRBD1
clone_size: .
j_call: TRBJ1-1
v_call: TRBV20-1
cdr3_nt: TGCAGTGCTATCCCCCCGACAGGGGGAGGCACTGAAGCTTTCTTT
cdr3_aa: CSAIPPTGGGTEAFF

cdr3_length: 16
d_call: TRBD1
clone_size: few
j_call: TRBJ1-1
v_call: TRBV7-9
cdr3_nt: TGTGCCAGCAGCTCATTCCCCCAGGGGGACCGCACTGAAGCTTTCTTT
cdr3_aa: CASSSFPQGDRTEAFF

cdr3_length: 16
d_call: TRBD1
clone_size: few
j_call: TRBJ1-5
v_call: TRBV11-2
cdr3_nt: TGTGCCAGCAGCTTACAGGGGGCGGAGGGTAATCAGCCCCAGCATTTT
cdr3_aa: CASSLQGAEGNQPQHF

cdr3_length: 15
d_call: TRBD1
clone_size: few
j_call: TRBJ1-4
v_call: TRBV7-9
cdr3_nt: TGTGCCAGCAGCCCCGCGGACAGGCAGCATGAAAAACTGTTTTTT
cdr3_aa: CASSPADRQHEKLFF

cdr3_length: 15
d_call: TRBD2
clone_size: few
j_call: TRBJ2-1
v_call: TRBV6-6
cdr3_nt: TGTGCCAGCACCCTACTAGCGGGTGAATACAATGAGCAGTTCTTC
cdr3_aa: CASTLLAGEYNEQFF

cdr3_length: 15
d_call: .
clone_size: .
j_call: TRBJ2-7
v_call: TRBV7-2
cdr3_nt: TGTGCCAGCAGCTTAGGATGGACGGGATACTACGAGCAGTACTTC
cdr3_aa: CASSLGWTGYYEQYF

cdr3_length: 15
d_call: TRBD2
clone_size: few
j_call: TRBJ2-7
v_call: TRBV6-2/TRBV6-3
cdr3_nt: TGTGCCAGCACCGACCTTCAGGGAGGGTTGAACGAGCAGTACTTC
cdr3_aa: CASTDLQGGLNEQYF

cdr3_length: 15
d_call: TRBD1
clone_size: few
j_call: TRBJ1-5
v_call: TRBV6-2/TRBV6-3
cdr3_nt: TGTGCCAGCAGTTACTCGACAGGGCGAAATCAGCCCCAGCATTTT
cdr3_aa: CASSYSTGRNQPQHF

cdr3_length: 13
d_call: TRBD1
clone_size: many
j_call: TRBJ2-7
v_call: TRBV20-1
cdr3_nt: TGCAGTGCTTACCGGGACAGGGGGTACGAGCAGTACTTC
cdr3_aa: CSAYRDRGYEQYF

cdr3_length: 13
d_call: .
clone_size: many
j_call: TRBJ2-3
v_call: TRBV28
cdr3_nt: TGTGCAACTCTTCGCTCAGGGGCAGATACGCAGTATTTT
cdr3_aa: CATLRSGADTQYF

cdr3_length: 14
d_call: .
clone_size: few
j_call: TRBJ1-6
v_call: TRBV12-3/TRBV12-4
cdr3_nt: TGTGCCAGCAGTTTACAGAGGGTTAATTCACCCCTCCACTTT
cdr3_aa: CASSLQRVNSPLHF

cdr3_length: 16
d_call: TRBD1
clone_size: .
j_call: TRBJ2-1
v_call: TRBV6-1
cdr3_nt: TGTGCCAGCAGTTTTTCAACAGGGGCCAACTACAATGAGCAGTTCTTC
cdr3_aa: CASSFSTGANYNEQFF

cdr3_length: 16
d_call: TRBD2
clone_size: few
j_call: TRBJ2-7
v_call: TRBV7-2
cdr3_nt: TGTGCCAGCAGCTTATGGTCGGGGGGGGCTGTGTACGAGCAGTACTTC
cdr3_aa: CASSLWSGGAVYEQYF

cdr3_length: 17
d_call: .
clone_size: few
j_call: TRBJ2-4
v_call: TRBV21-1
cdr3_nt: TGTGCCAGCAGCAAAGTAAGGCCGGGACGGGCTTTGTACATTCAGTACTTC
cdr3_aa: CASSKVRPGRALYIQYF